One and the same sample provided the 15 T cell receptor beta chains below, sequenced in a study of blood T cells in healthy people across ages. Sample-barcoded 5' priming and a J-beta primer mix drove a second PCR of about 6 to 12 cycles. TCRdb re-derived calls from the 5' RACE reads in MiXCR, one entry per CDR3 protein. This table has about 1,500,000 distinct CDR3 sequences, about 28% appearing once. The specimen was blood. Receptors originate from a woman aged 25-40 years in good health.

The V and J genes are TRBV20-1 and TRBJ2-3; maybe TRBD2 (5 bases). The germline V and J ends were trimmed by 6 bases and 0 bases, with 16 bases remaining between them. CDR3 size: 15 residues. Germline CDR1 DFQATT, CDR2 SNEGSKA (reference sequence). In nucleotides, the CDR3 is TGCAGTGCACCAAGGACTGCGACTAGCACAGATACGCAGTATTTT. This translates into CSAPRTATSTDTQYF.

The rearrangement links TRBV7-9 to TRBJ2-7; TRBD2 is a possible D gene (5 bases). Germline CDR1 is SEHNR and CDR2 is FQNEAQ (reference sequence). The CDR3 length is 14 residues. With 3 bases removed from V and 2 bases from J, the gap between germline ends came to 11 bases. The CDR3 protein is CASSFGVSTYEQYF. In nucleotides, the CDR3 is TGTGCCAGCAGCTTCGGGGTCAGTACCTACGAGCAGTACTTC.

DNA of the CDR3: TGTGCCAGCAGTGACAGCTTGGGGGAGACCCAGTACTTC. It yields the protein CASSDSLGETQYF. V and J are TRBV2 and TRBJ2-5; D is uncertain. V gave up 3 bases and J gave up 5 bases, with 10 bases separating them. The germline gives CDR1 SNHLY, CDR2 FYNNEI. This CDR3 region has 13 residues.

DNA of the CDR3: TGTGCCGGGAGGAGGGCGAGCTCCTACAATGAGCAGTTCTTC. This translates into CAGRRASSYNEQFF. The chain links TRBV12-3 or TRBV12-4 to TRBJ2-1; possibly TRBD2 for D (6 bases). There are 14 residues in the CDR3. Trimming pared 11 bases from V and 0 bases from J, leaving 14 bases between.

Concerning this clonotype: This may be a read error: a much more frequent sequence differs by one nucleotide. This chain connects TRBV29-1 to TRBJ2-3; D ambiguous. Germline loops: CDR1 SQVTM, CDR2 ANQGSEA. This CDR3 is 13 amino acids long. Trimming stripped 3 bases from V and 1 base from J, with 8 bases between. The CDR3 is CSVDGYGTDTQYF. In nucleotides, the CDR3 is TGCAGCGTTGATGGCTACGGCACAGATACGCAGTATTTT.

The chain is built from TRBV27 and TRBJ2-7; no clear D gene. The CDR3 spans 14 residues. The V end was cut by 4 bases, the J end by 1 base, with 11 bases between. Per the germline V gene, CDR1 is MNHEY and CDR2 is SMNVEV (reference sequence). The CDR3 nucleotides are TGTGCCAGCAGTTCGAAGGAAAGATCCTACGAGCAGTACTTC. Amino acid sequence: CASSSKERSYEQYF.

This clonotype was detected only a few times. The V and J genes are TRBV7-2 and TRBJ1-3, with D perhaps TRBD1 (5 bases). Germline assignment: CDR1 SGHTA and CDR2 FQGNSA. The V end lost 2 bases, the J end lost 4 bases, and 15 bases lay between the germline ends. CDR3 length equals 16 residues. The CDR3 bases are TGTGCCAGCAGCTTATTCGGCAGGAGGGACGGAAACACCATATATTTT. Protein product: CASSLFGRRDGNTIYF.

This chain connects TRBV21-1 to TRBJ1-5. TRBV21-1 is a listed pseudogene. The CDR3 has 16 residues. The CDR3 nucleotides read TGTGCCAGCGACCAGCGGGGTCTGGGGGGCAATCAGCCCCAGCATTTT. This sequence encodes CASDQRGLGGNQPQHF.

The table lists this clonotype with a few counts. J is TRBJ1-1 and V is TRBV5-1; 9 nucleotides line up with TRBD1. Unmatched junction bases numbered 12, after V lost 8 bases and J lost 1 base. The CDR3 runs to 16 residues. Germline V gene lookup returns CDR1 SGHRS and CDR2 YFSETQ. CDR3 loop: CASRPGTGKTNTEAFF. CDR3 sequence (DNA): TGCGCCAGTCGACCCGGGACAGGGAAGACGAACACTGAAGCTTTCTTT. The full variable domain, in which reference TRBV5-1 and TRBJ1-1 provide the parts outside the CDR3, is KAGVTQTPRYLIKTRGQQVTLSCSPISGHRSVSWYQQTPGQGLQFLFEYFSETQRNKGNFPGRFSGRQFSNSRSEMNVSTLELGDSALYLCASRPGTGKTNTEAFFGQGTRLTVV.

The sample holds one count of this clonotype. The chain recombines TRBV7-2 with TRBJ1-3, with TRBD1 matching over 9 bases. The V and J ends lost 7 bases and 2 bases, in that order; junction bases with no gene match: 9. The CDR3 contains 16 residues. Germline CDR1 reads SGHTA; CDR2 reads FQGNSA. The CDR3 sequence: CASTRITGGAGNTIYF. The CDR3 DNA sequence: TGTGCCAGCACCCGGATAACAGGGGGCGCTGGAAACACCATATATTTT.

In the case of this clonotype: It may be a read error: a sequence one base away is much more abundant. This sequence joins TRBV7-9 and TRBJ2-7; the match to TRBD2 covers 10 bases. There are 14 residues in the CDR3. CDR1 is SEHNR and CDR2 is FQNEAQ in the germline V gene (reference sequence). CDR3 nucleotide sequence: TGTGCCAGCAGCTGGGCGACTAGCGGGTACGAGCGGTACTTC. This gives the protein CASSWATSGYERYF.

This clonotype has at least ten counts. The rearrangement uses TRBV28 and TRBJ2-6, with D possibly matching TRBD1 (6 bases). Germline V gene sequence: CDR1 MDHEN, CDR2 SYDVKM. Deletions cut 2 bases from V and 12 bases from J, with 14 bases between. The CDR3 has 14 residues. CDR3 nucleotide sequence: TGTGCCAGCAGTTTAGGGACGGGACAAGGCGTCCTGACTTTC. Translation: CASSLGTGQGVLTF.

In the case of this clonotype: At one boundary the junction diverges from the germline segment, which might be a read error. The J gene is TRBJ1-1, the V gene TRBV4-1, with TRBD1 as a possible D gene (5 bases). In germline, CDR1 is MGHRA, CDR2 YSYEKL. The CDR3 extends over 15 amino acids. The chain's CDR3 is CVSSPRGVPGAEAFF. CDR3 nucleotides: TGCGTCAGCAGCCCGAGGGGAGTTCCGGGGGCTGAAGCTTTCTTT.

Ten or more counts support this clonotype. The V gene is TRBV20-1, the J gene TRBJ2-5; 13 bases agree with TRBD2. The CDR3 contains 14 residues. From germline, CDR1 is DFQATT and CDR2 SNEGSKA (reference sequence). V dropped 6 bases and J dropped 1; count of bases not matched to a gene: 2. CDR3 coding DNA: TGCAGTGCCCGGACTAGCGGGAGCCAAGAGACCCAGTACTTC. This translates into CSARTSGSQETQYF.

This clonotype was seen a few times. The chain joins TRBV5-1 to TRBJ2-2; TRBD2 matches 9 bases. The CDR3 extends over 16 amino acids. Germline CDR1 and CDR2: SGHRS and YFSETQ. Trimming cost V 1 base and J 3 bases; bases outside gene matches: 4. The CDR3 DNA reads TGCGCCAGCAGCTTGAGACTAGCGGAAGACACCGGGGAGCTGTTTTTT. Amino acid sequence: CASSLRLAEDTGELFF.